The clone carrying this TCR beta chain has a handful of counts. As yet, its antigen is unknown. CDR3 size: 12 residues. With 10 bases clipped from V and 4 bases from J, the junction kept 5 bases outside the gene matches. TCRdb analysed the reads with MiXCR anew, one entry per CDR3 protein. The sample has around 630,000 distinct CDR3 sequences, roughly a quarter seen once; the top ten hold around 8%. This entry belongs to a study of T cell repertoires in cytomegalovirus infection. Study at large: The public TCR beta signatures pointed to both CMV infection and matching HLA type.

Study-wide results and limits: Individuals carrying CMV plus the relevant HLA were identified by cumulative frequency of public TCR beta families. HLA-C-restricted TCR beta clonotypes specific for CMV led the ex vivo response.

This clonotype was obtained from a human donor in good health (CMV status not recorded). Some clones in this sample may be carry-over from other donors' samples. J is TRBJ1-2 and V is TRBV12-3 or TRBV12-4; 8 bases agree with TRBD1. What was sequenced was CD8+ T cells from PBMCs. The chain's CDR3 is CAILDRAYGYTF. The CDR3 region has the DNA TGTGCCATACTGGACAGGGCCTATGGCTACACCTTC.